This passage covers 32 T cell receptor beta chains from one sample sequenced in a study of blood T cells in healthy people across ages. Next came a second PCR, run for about 6 to 12 cycles, which used a sample-barcoded 5' primer along with a J-beta primer mix. TCRdb independently ran MiXCR on the 5' RACE reads; one entry per CDR3 protein. Among 1.5 million to 2 million distinct CDR3 sequences, about 39% were seen once, and the ten largest hold under 30%. The source material was blood. The receptors derive from a human donor in good health.

The chain has TRBV5-5 and TRBJ2-7; 8 nucleotides align to TRBD1. This CDR3 spans 17 amino acids. J gave up 0 bases and V 0 bases, and 8 bases lay outside the gene matches. CDR1 and CDR2 from the germline V gene are SGHKS and YYEKEE (reference sequence). This CDR3 is CASSLGLDRDFSYEQYF. CDR3 sequence (DNA): TGTGCCAGCAGCTTGGGGCTGGACAGGGACTTCTCCTACGAGCAGTACTTC.

This clonotype was counted between two and nine times. The chain combines TRBV9 with TRBJ1-1; a possible D gene is TRBD1 (6 bases). In germline, CDR1 is SGDLS, CDR2 YYNGEE. Between the trimmed V and J ends, which lost 0 bases and 3 bases, there was a span of 15 bases. The CDR3 is 16 residues long. The CDR3 spells CASSVGPGAGDTEAFF. CDR3 bases: TGTGCCAGCAGCGTAGGTCCGGGGGCGGGCGACACTGAAGCTTTCTTT. Together with reference TRBV9 and TRBJ1-1, the CDR3 gives the full variable domain: DSGVTQTPKHLITATGQRVTLRCSPRSGDLSVYWYQQSLDQGLQFLIQYYNGEERAKGNILERFSAQQFPDLHSELNLSSLELGDSALYFCASSVGPGAGDTEAFFGQGTRLTVV.

The J gene is TRBJ2-2, the V gene TRBV10-3; no reliable D call. This CDR3 has 12 amino acids. CDR1 ENHRY and CDR2 SYGVKD come from the germline V gene. The germline V and J ends were trimmed by 4 bases and 6 bases, with 6 bases remaining between them. The CDR3 is CAISGTPGELFF. CDR3 sequence (DNA): TGTGCCATCAGTGGAACGCCCGGGGAGCTGTTTTTT.

Points on this clonotype: Germline and junction disagree at one end, which may indicate a read error. The rearrangement links TRBV11-3 to TRBJ2-7; 10 nucleotides agree with TRBD2. The germline V gene has CDR1 SGHNT and CDR2 YENEEA. The CDR3 consists of 18 residues. CDR3: CASNLVFSGGSENYEQYF. In DNA, the CDR3 is TGTGCCAGCAACTTAGTATTTAGCGGGGGGTCGGAGAATTACGAGCAGTACTTC.

This clonotype was seen a handful of times. V is TRBV27 and J is TRBJ2-5, with D uncertain. The closer fit of TRBJ2-7 to the DNA end suggests the J call may be wrong. Germline V gives CDR1 MNHEY, CDR2 SMNVEV (reference sequence). The CDR3 covers 14 residues. DNA of the CDR3: TGTGCCAGCAGTTTAACGAGCGATTTGTACGAGCAGTACTTC. It translates to CASSLTSDLYEQYF.

This clonotype has only a few counts. The chain has TRBV24-1 and TRBJ1-1; maybe TRBD1 (5 bases). This CDR3 has 14 residues. The V and J ends lost 4 bases and 1 base respectively, with 9 bases between them. CDR1 and CDR2 from the germline V gene are KGHDR and SFDVKD. DNA of the CDR3: TGTGCCACCAGTGAGGGGACGGCGAACACTGAAGCTTTCTTT. Amino acid sequence: CATSEGTANTEAFF.

This chain joins TRBV4-3 and TRBJ1-1; the D is unclear. The germline CDR1 and CDR2 sequences are LGHNA and YSLEER. The ends were cut back, 1 base at V and 1 base at J, with 10 bases in the middle. CDR3 size: 15 residues. The CDR3 DNA sequence: TGCGCCAGCAGCCAAGGGGAATGGCGGAACACTGAAGCTTTCTTT. Translating it yields CASSQGEWRNTEAFF.

J is TRBJ2-1 and V is TRBV6-5; either TRBD1 or TRBD2 may supply D (5 bases each). Germline-derived CDR1 and CDR2 are MNHEY and SVGAGI. This CDR3 contains 12 residues. Trimming removed 7 bases from V and 8 bases from J, with 12 bases in between. CDR3 DNA sequence: TGTGCCAGCACTGGGGGTAATCATGAGCAGTTCTTC. Protein product: CASTGGNHEQFF.

This chain's CDR3 is CASRPRTSGSTDTQYF. The CDR3 region has the DNA TGTGCCAGCAGGCCCCGGACTAGCGGGAGCACAGATACGCAGTATTTT. The chain has TRBV6-2 or TRBV6-3 and TRBJ2-3; TRBD2 matches at 11 bases. Looked up from germline, CDR1 is MNHEY and CDR2 is SVGEGT. V lost 6 bases to trimming and J lost 0 bases; unmatched junction nucleotides: 5. The CDR3 totals 16 residues.

V usage is TRBV5-1 and J usage is TRBJ1-4; the D is unclear. V lost 0 bases and J lost 5, with 14 bases in between. The CDR3 is 16 amino acids. From germline, CDR1 is SGHRS and CDR2 YFSETQ. CDR3 sequence (DNA): TGCGCCAGCAGCTTGGGTGCTCTACCTCGAAATGAAAAACTGTTTTTT. This encodes CASSLGALPRNEKLFF.

In this sample, this clonotype turned up many times. This sequence joins TRBV7-2 and TRBJ2-3; D is unresolved. The germline V gene encodes CDR1 SGHTA and CDR2 FQGNSA. Trimming took off 2 bases at V and 3 bases at J, with 6 bases between the two ends. The CDR3 runs 13 residues. CDR3 DNA: TGTGCCAGCAGCTTACTCGTGACAGATACGCAGTATTTT. Protein: CASSLLVTDTQYF. Full variable domain (missing parts from reference TRBV7-2 and TRBJ2-3): GAGVSQSPSNKVTEKGKDVELRCDPISGHTALYWYRQSLGQGLEFLIYFQGNSAPDKSGLPSDRFSAERTGGSVSTLTIQRTQQEDSAVYLCASSLLVTDTQYFGPGTRLTVL.

The CDR3, as DNA: TGTGCCAGCAGCTTAAGGGATCTAGCGGGGGTCGGGGAGCAGTTCTTC. Translated, it gives CASSLRDLAGVGEQFF. The rearrangement uses TRBV7-2 and TRBJ2-1, with TRBD2 matching 10 bases. With V trimmed by 2 bases and J by 10 bases, 11 bases remained unmatched. This CDR3 comprises 16 residues. Germline V lookup: CDR1 SGHTA, CDR2 FQGNSA. The complete variable domain, with remaining parts taken from reference TRBV7-2 and TRBJ2-1, reads GAGVSQSPSNKVTEKGKDVELRCDPISGHTALYWYRQSLGQGLEFLIYFQGNSAPDKSGLPSDRFSAERTGGSVSTLTIQRTQQEDSAVYLCASSLRDLAGVGEQFFGPGTRLTVL.

This clonotype has more than one count but fewer than ten. V gene TRBV6-4 combines with J gene TRBJ2-2; unclear D gene. V was pared by 6 bases and J by 2 bases, with 16 bases between. Germline V gives CDR1 MRHNA, CDR2 SNTAGT. The CDR3 spans 16 residues. CDR3 loop: CASSVPRTFNTGELFF. CDR3 DNA sequence: TGTGCCAGCAGCGTGCCTAGAACATTTAACACCGGGGAGCTGTTTTTT.

The chain employs TRBV2 and TRBJ1-1; tentatively, D is TRBD1 (5 bases). CDR3 length: 14 residues. The V end lost 7 bases, the J end lost 4 bases, and 16 bases lay between the germline ends. CDR1 is SNHLY, CDR2 FYNNEI, per germline. The CDR3 bases are TGTGCCAGCACCGCCCCGGGGGGTGTCACTGAAGCTTTCTTT. As protein: CASTAPGGVTEAFF.

The count of this clonotype is one. V usage is TRBV11-2 and J usage is TRBJ2-5; no definite D call. Between the trimmed V and J ends, which lost 5 bases and 1 base, there was a span of 11 bases. Germline V gives CDR1 SGHAT, CDR2 FQNNGV. The CDR3 is 14 residues long. The CDR3 spells CASSPSRTQETQYF. Written as DNA, the CDR3 is TGTGCCAGCAGCCCGAGCAGGACCCAAGAGACCCAGTACTTC.

This clonotype was counted many times. The chain joins TRBV3-1 to TRBJ2-1; the D is unclear. Trimming removed 1 base from V and 6 bases from J, with 1 base in between. Per the germline V gene, CDR1 is LGHDT and CDR2 is YNNKEL (reference sequence). The CDR3 is 11 residues long. The CDR3 is CASSQGNEQFF. The CDR3 DNA reads as TGTGCCAGCAGCCAAGGCAATGAGCAGTTCTTC.

This clonotype was counted only a few times. The chain recombines TRBV6-2 or TRBV6-3 with TRBJ2-1; 7 bases fit TRBD2. After removal of 5 bases from V and 10 bases from J, the junction contained 11 bases not matched to a gene. The germline CDR1 and CDR2 sequences are MNHEY and SVGEGT. The CDR3 is 14 amino acids. The CDR3 DNA is TGTGCCAGCAGTCAGCTAGCGGTCCGGGCCGAGCAGTTCTTC. Translated: CASSQLAVRAEQFF.

The table lists this clonotype with a few counts. The rearrangement joins TRBV5-5 to TRBJ2-7; TRBD1 matches 8 bases. J lost 2 bases, V lost 5 bases, and 9 bases had no gene match. The CDR3 sequence is 15 residues long. Per germline, CDR1 SGHKS and CDR2 YYEKEE (reference sequence). The CDR3 reads CASRPGQGSPYEQYF. CDR3 nucleotide sequence: TGTGCCAGCAGGCCCGGACAGGGATCCCCCTACGAGCAGTACTTC.

This clonotype was picked up a small number of times. This chain joins TRBV15 and TRBJ2-5; D is undetermined. There are 16 residues in the CDR3. The germline V and J ends were trimmed by 0 bases and 5 bases, with 16 bases remaining between them. Germline V CDR1 and CDR2: LNHNV, YYDKDF (reference sequence). The CDR3 sequence is CATSRDFGLMDETQYF. The CDR3 DNA reads as TGTGCCACCAGCAGAGATTTTGGGCTTATGGACGAGACCCAGTACTTC.

This clonotype was observed a few times. The chain carries TRBV7-6 and TRBJ2-5; D might be TRBD1 or TRBD2, each matching 5 bases. Looked up from germline, CDR1 is SGHVS and CDR2 is FNYEAQ. The V end was cut by 5 bases, the J end by 9 bases, with 16 bases between. The CDR3 covers 13 residues. The CDR3: CASSLGTAVAQYF. The CDR3 coding sequence is TGTGCCAGCAGCCTCGGGACGGCAGTGGCCCAGTACTTC.

CDR3 DNA: TGTGCCAGCACGTCGGCGCGCGACTATGGCTACACCTTC. Translated: CASTSARDYGYTF. This chain uses TRBV6-1 with TRBJ1-2; D call uncertain. The CDR3 length is 13 residues. V was cut by 7 bases and J by 3 bases, with 12 bases left in between. Germline V lookup: CDR1 MNHNS, CDR2 SASEGT.

A few counts support this clonotype. The chain employs TRBV7-9 and TRBJ2-3, with TRBD1 matching 9 bases. The J segment lost 4 bases and the V segment lost 2 bases, leaving 10 bases of the junction unmatched. In germline, CDR1 is SEHNR, CDR2 FQNEAQ (reference sequence). This CDR3 spans 17 amino acids. CDR3 sequence: CASSLPVGTGSADTQYF. The CDR3 nucleotides are TGTGCCAGCAGCTTACCAGTCGGGACAGGGTCAGCAGATACGCAGTATTTT. Drawing the rest from reference TRBV7-9 and TRBJ2-3, the complete variable domain is DTGVSQNPRHKITKRGQNVTFRCDPISEHNRLYWYRQTLGQGPEFLTYFQNEAQLEKSRLLSDRFSAERPKGSFSTLEIQRTEQGDSAMYLCASSLPVGTGSADTQYFGPGTRLTVL.

The chain links TRBV28 to TRBJ2-7; D may be TRBD1 or TRBD2 (5 bases each). V lost 7 bases and J lost 10, with 23 bases in between. Germline CDR1 reads MDHEN; CDR2 reads SYDVKM. CDR3 length: 14 residues. The chain's CDR3 is CASTVGKPGPLQYF. The CDR3 DNA follows: TGTGCCAGCACCGTAGGGAAACCGGGACCTCTCCAGTACTTC.

The J gene is TRBJ2-1, the V gene TRBV5-1; D gene uncertain. The CDR3 runs to 14 residues. Per germline, CDR1 SGHRS and CDR2 YFSETQ. The V and J ends lost 3 bases and 8 bases respectively, with 15 bases between them. In nucleotides, the CDR3 is TGCGCCAGCAGCTCCCTTAAGCGATTCGATGAGCAGTTCTTC. This codes for CASSSLKRFDEQFF.

The chain joins TRBV5-6 to TRBJ1-1; a possible D gene is TRBD1 (5 bases). CDR1 SGHDT and CDR2 YYEEEE come from the germline V gene. CDR3 length: 13 residues. The V end lost 2 bases, the J end lost 10 bases, and 15 bases lay between the germline ends. In DNA form, the CDR3 reads TGTGCCAGCAGCTTTCCGGGGGTTAATGTAGCTTTCTTT. It is translated as CASSFPGVNVAFF.

The genes are TRBV7-9 and TRBJ2-1, with 12 bases identical to TRBD2. Germline CDR1 reads SEHNR; CDR2 reads FQNEAQ (reference sequence). The CDR3 covers 16 residues. The ends lost 5 bases at V and 3 bases at J; junction bases unmatched: 5. This CDR3 is CASSQRTSGVYNEQFF. The CDR3 region has the DNA TGTGCCAGCAGCCAGAGGACTAGCGGGGTCTACAATGAGCAGTTCTTC.

A single count supports this clonotype. One end of the junction varies from germline; a read error may be responsible. The chain recombines TRBV13 with TRBJ2-1; D uncertain. The length of the CDR3 is 11 residues. The germline gives CDR1 PRHDT, CDR2 FYEKMQ (reference sequence). CDR3 residues: CANSLIYEQFF. CDR3 nucleotides: TGTGCCAACAGCTTAATTTATGAGCAGTTCTTC.

The sample holds a few counts of this clonotype. This chain connects TRBV7-3 to TRBJ2-1; D is unclear. CDR3 size: 15 residues. Germline loops: CDR1 SGHTA, CDR2 FQGTGA. The ends were cut back, 1 base at V and 5 bases at J, with 12 bases in the middle. DNA of the CDR3: TGTGCCAGCAGCTTAAGGGGTGGTCCCGACAATGAGCAGTTCTTC. Translated: CASSLRGGPDNEQFF.

This clonotype was counted a few times. The chain has TRBV5-5 and TRBJ1-2, with 8 bases identical to TRBD1. V shed 1 base, J shed 4 bases, and the junction held 9 bases outside the gene matches. CDR3 length: 16 residues. Germline V gene data show CDR1 as SGHKS and CDR2 as YYEKEE (reference sequence). The CDR3 region is CASSLFVAGGIYGYTF. The CDR3 DNA follows: TGTGCCAGCAGCTTGTTCGTTGCAGGGGGCATCTATGGCTACACCTTC.

In regard to this clonotype: A read error may produce the germline difference seen at one junction end. The chain employs TRBV18 and TRBJ2-7; 9 nucleotides line up with TRBD1. This CDR3 is built from 15 residues. The germline V gene encodes CDR1 KGHSH and CDR2 LQKENI. The CDR3 sequence: CTSSPPAGQGYEQYF. The CDR3 DNA follows: TGTACCAGCTCACCACCGGCGGGACAGGGTTACGAGCAGTACTTC.

The chain links TRBV13 to TRBJ2-2, with TRBD2 as a possible D gene (5 bases). Germline V gene lookup returns CDR1 PRHDT and CDR2 FYEKMQ (reference sequence). The CDR3 is made up of 15 amino acids. Deletions cut 6 bases from V and 4 bases from J, with 15 bases between. CDR3 in DNA: TGTGCCAGCAGTCTTACACGGGGTCCCACCGGGGAGCTGTTTTTT. Its protein is CASSLTRGPTGELFF.

The chain links TRBV27 to TRBJ2-5, with TRBD2 identical over 11 bases. After removal of 6 bases from V and 11 bases from J, the junction contained 14 bases not matched to a gene. Germline CDR1 is MNHEY and CDR2 is SMNVEV (reference sequence). CDR3 length equals 15 residues. CDR3 bases: TGTGCCAGCAGACCGGGACTAGCGGTATACAATGAGCAGTACTTC. It encodes CASRPGLAVYNEQYF.